This entry features one T cell receptor beta chain sequence. Its target is not known. Every sample had approximately 10^5 of its TCR templates assayed. The method was immunoSEQ multiplex PCR; TCRdb's version includes in-frame clones alone and lacks a portion of them. Of over 80,000 clones listed, roughly 87% are singletons. The CDR3 extends over 15 amino acids. The germline CDR1 and CDR2 sequences are MNHNS and SASEGT. V lost 1 base and J lost 5, with 14 bases in between. This specimen belongs to a study of siplizumab effects on memory and regulatory T cells. General study results and limits: Naive T cells looked more diverse than memory cells and looked like major alloresponse contributors. There were only a minor fraction of alloreactive clones that mapped to unstimulated subsets. Siplizumab cultures yielded proliferating Tregs whose suppressive function was not confirmed.

The rearrangement joins TRBV6-1 to TRBJ1-2, with TRBD1 as a possible D gene (6 bases). The sample consisted of Tregs sorted from blood. The clonotype comes from a human donor in good health. CDR3 coding DNA: TGTGCCAGCAGTGAAGACCTCAGGGGTAATTATGGCTACACCTTC. Translating it yields CASSEDLRGNYGYTF.